Listed below are T cell receptor beta chains from one sample, sequenced in a study of blood T cell repertoires in COVID-19. Measured with immunoSEQ multiplex PCR; TCRdb has only the in-frame clones, and not every one. The table includes about 320,000 clones, under 90% detected once. Sequenced material: PBMCs or T cells enriched from blood (not recorded which). The source is a man in his 60s who had recovered from COVID-19. Both conserved end residues are part of each CDR3. A D gene is named only where the DNA matches it firmly. For some rows the clone size is stated as once, few or many, or as a class when expanded; others skip it.

cdr3_aa,cdr3_nt,v_call,j_call,clone_size,d_call
CASSLVWASGMGYNEQFF,TGCGCCAGCAGCTTGGTATGGGCTAGCGGGATGGGGTACAATGAGCAGTTCTTC,TRBV5-1,TRBJ2-1,.,TRBD2
CASSPRRAGDQETQYF,TGTGCCAGCTCACCCCGCCGCGCGGGTGATCAAGAGACCCAGTACTTC,TRBV18,TRBJ2-5,once,.
CASSPQRESAEAFF,TGTGCCAGCAGCCCCCAGAGAGAGAGCGCTGAAGCTTTCTTT,TRBV7-9,TRBJ1-1,.,.
CAISANPVLSEQYF,TGTGCCATCAGTGCTAACCCGGTCCTCTCCGAGCAGTACTTC,TRBV10-3,TRBJ2-7,.,.
CASSSLTSGSADTQYF,TGTGCCAGTAGTTCCCTGACTAGCGGGAGCGCAGATACGCAGTATTTT,TRBV19,TRBJ2-3,.,TRBD2
CASSLVGGEANYGYTF,TGTGCCAGCAGCTTAGTGGGGGGAGAGGCTAACTATGGCTACACCTTC,TRBV7-6,TRBJ1-2,.,.
CASSLYRGVNEQFF,TGCGCCAGCAGCCTTTACAGGGGGGTGAATGAGCAGTTCTTC,TRBV10-1,TRBJ2-1,.,TRBD1
CASSAVSGGQPQHF,TGTGCCAGCAGTGCCGTATCCGGAGGGCAGCCCCAGCATTTT,TRBV2,TRBJ1-5,.,.
CASTKGDMDQPQHF,TGTGCCAGCACCAAGGGGGACATGGATCAGCCCCAGCATTTT,TRBV28,TRBJ1-5,.,.
CASSWGPSDGYTF,TGTGCCAGCAGCTGGGGCCCCTCGGATGGCTACACCTTC,TRBV5-5,TRBJ1-2,.,.
CASTYRVGTEAFF,TGTGCCAGCACCTACCGGGTGGGCACTGAAGCTTTCTTT,TRBV6-4,TRBJ1-1,few,.
CASSPQRTGGFGTDTQYF,TGTGCCAGCAGCCCACAGAGGACAGGGGGCTTTGGCACAGATACGCAGTATTTT,TRBV5-8,TRBJ2-3,.,TRBD1
CASSLGQGSYEQYF,TGCGCCAGCAGCTTAGGACAGGGATCGTACGAGCAGTACTTC,TRBV5-1,TRBJ2-7,.,TRBD1
CASSSPPSGSPYEQYF,TGTGCCAGCAGCTCCCCTCCTAGCGGGAGCCCCTACGAGCAGTACTTC,TRBV11-2,TRBJ2-7,once,TRBD2
CASSYAGTGDLEQYF,TGTGCCAGCAGTTACGCCGGGACAGGGGACCTCGAGCAGTACTTC,TRBV6-2/TRBV6-3,TRBJ2-7,.,TRBD1
CASSGTGAMDTIYF,TGTGCCAGCAGCGGGACAGGGGCTATGGACACCATATATTTT,TRBV9,TRBJ1-3,.,TRBD1
CASSLGFRASGYYEQYF,TGCGCCAGCAGCTTGGGCTTCAGGGCTAGCGGGTACTACGAGCAGTACTTC,TRBV5-1,TRBJ2-7,.,TRBD2
CRVRWASLTKQYF,TGCCGAGTCCGTTGGGCCTCCTTAACGAAGCAGTACTTC,TRBV29-1,TRBJ2-7,.,.
CASSLNLAGEEQFF,TGTGCCAGCAGCTTAAATCTAGCGGGAGAGGAGCAGTTCTTC,TRBV7-9,TRBJ2-1,.,TRBD2
CASSQVREQNTGELFF,TGCGCCAGCAGCCAAGTCAGGGAACAGAACACCGGGGAGCTGTTTTTT,TRBV4-3,TRBJ2-2,once,.
CASSPAPDRATDTQYF,TGCGCCAGCAGCCCCGCCCCGGACAGGGCAACAGATACGCAGTATTTT,TRBV5-1,TRBJ2-3,.,TRBD1
CASSGTGRLNTEAFF,TGTGCCAGCAGTGGGACAGGGAGGCTGAACACTGAAGCTTTCTTT,TRBV6-6,TRBJ1-1,.,TRBD1
CATSDHHETGIRETQYF,TGTGCCACCAGTGACCATCACGAAACAGGTATCCGGGAGACCCAGTACTTC,TRBV24-1,TRBJ2-5,.,.
CASGPFSSGANVLTF,TGTGCCAGCGGGCCCTTCTCCTCTGGGGCCAACGTCCTGACTTTC,TRBV7-2,TRBJ2-6,.,.
CASSQMNTEAFF,TGTGCCAGCAGCCAAATGAACACTGAAGCTTTCTTT,TRBV9,TRBJ1-1,.,.
CASSLGLAGDEQYF,TGTGCCAGCAGCTTGGGACTAGCGGGAGACGAGCAGTACTTC,TRBV11-2,TRBJ2-7,.,TRBD2
CASSIVGGSGANVLTF,TGTGCCAGTAGTATAGTAGGAGGGTCTGGGGCCAACGTCCTGACTTTC,TRBV19,TRBJ2-6,.,.
CASSPGTSGRSTDTQYF,TGTGCCAGCAGCCCCGGGACTAGCGGACGCAGCACAGATACGCAGTATTTT,TRBV9,TRBJ2-3,.,TRBD2
CASMRTANTGELFF,TGTGCCAGCATGCGGACTGCGAACACCGGGGAGCTGTTTTTT,TRBV9,TRBJ2-2,.,.
CASSVVGRDSSRMYSNQPQHF,TGTGCCAGCAGCGTAGTCGGGAGGGACAGCTCGCGGATGTATAGCAATCAGCCCCAGCATTTT,TRBV9,TRBJ1-5,.,TRBD1
CASSYPLAGGSTGELFF,TGTGCCAGCAGTTACCCGCTAGCGGGAGGTAGCACCGGGGAGCTGTTTTTT,TRBV6-2/TRBV6-3,TRBJ2-2,.,TRBD2
CASSLGLSSYNEQFF,TGTGCCAGCAGCTTGGGACTGTCCTCCTACAATGAGCAGTTCTTC,TRBV7-3,TRBJ2-1,once,.
CASSQTSGRVYNEQFF,TGTGCCAGCAGCCAAACTAGCGGGAGGGTTTACAATGAGCAGTTCTTC,TRBV7-9,TRBJ2-1,.,TRBD2
CASGTYSQSSYNSPLHF,TGTGCCAGCGGAACCTACAGCCAGAGCTCCTATAATTCACCCCTCCACTTT,TRBV27,TRBJ1-6,.,.
CASSLLSSGKADTQYF,TGTGCTAGCAGCTTACTCTCTAGCGGAAAAGCAGATACGCAGTATTTT,TRBV7-7,TRBJ2-3,.,TRBD2
CASSSWTSGAYNEQFF,TGTGCCAGCAGCTCGTGGACTAGCGGGGCGTACAATGAGCAGTTCTTC,TRBV7-9,TRBJ2-1,.,TRBD2
CASSRGREGAYEQYF,TGCGCCAGCAGCCGGGGGCGGGAGGGGGCCTACGAGCAGTACTTC,TRBV4-3,TRBJ2-7,.,TRBD2
CASSRQTNTGELFF,TGTGCCAGCAGTCGACAGACGAACACCGGGGAGCTGTTTTTT,TRBV2,TRBJ2-2,.,.
CASRGLAGQNEQFF,TGTGCCAGCAGGGGACTAGCGGGACAAAATGAGCAGTTCTTC,TRBV6-5,TRBJ2-1,.,TRBD2
CASMTGNTYEQYF,TGTGCCAGCATGACAGGAAATACCTACGAGCAGTACTTC,TRBV6-5,TRBJ2-7,.,.
CASSLSGRQETQYF,TGTGCCAGCAGCCTTAGCGGCCGCCAAGAGACCCAGTACTTC,TRBV28,TRBJ2-5,.,.
CASSLDRAEYGYTF,TGTGCCAGCAGTTTAGACAGGGCGGAGTATGGCTACACCTTC,TRBV6-5,TRBJ1-2,.,TRBD1
CASSPPGGHATYEQYF,TGTGCCAGCTCACCACCCGGGGGTCATGCTACCTACGAGCAGTACTTC,TRBV18,TRBJ2-7,once,.
CASSLVGGGLAGFNEQYF,TGCGCCAGCAGCTTGGTGGGTGGCGGCCTAGCGGGATTCAACGAGCAGTACTTC,TRBV5-1,TRBJ2-7,.,TRBD2
CASSIRGINEKLFF,TGTGCCAGTAGTATAAGGGGGATTAATGAAAAACTGTTTTTT,TRBV19,TRBJ1-4,.,.
CASSPIGTENTPLHF,TGTGCCAGTAGTCCCATCGGGACAGAAAATACACCCCTCCACTTT,TRBV19,TRBJ1-6,once,TRBD1
CASSPLNTGELFF,TGCGCCAGCAGCCCCTTGAACACCGGGGAGCTGTTTTTT,TRBV4-1,TRBJ2-2,.,.
CASSQGLSNQPQHF,TGTGCCAGCAGCCAGGGCCTAAGCAATCAGCCCCAGCATTTT,TRBV3-1/TRBV3-2,TRBJ1-5,once,.
CASTSRGGRNTEAFF,TGTGCCAGCACCTCTAGGGGGGGAAGGAACACTGAAGCTTTCTTT,TRBV16,TRBJ1-1,.,.
CASSPDRDIVYGTQYF,TGCGCCAGCAGTCCAGACCGGGACATAGTGTACGGGACCCAGTACTTC,TRBV23-1,TRBJ2-5,.,.
CASSLGGDSDTQYF,TGTGCCAGCAGCTTAGGGGGAGATTCAGATACGCAGTATTTT,TRBV7-9,TRBJ2-3,.,.
CASSGTGPSNYGYTF,TGTGCCAGCAGCGGGACAGGACCCTCTAACTATGGCTACACCTTC,TRBV7-2,TRBJ1-2,.,TRBD1
CASIEPGLAFEQYF,TGTGCCAGCATTGAACCGGGACTAGCCTTCGAGCAGTACTTC,TRBV6-4,TRBJ2-7,.,TRBD2
CASSFSPGSYGYTF,TGTGCCAGCAGCTTCTCCCCAGGCAGCTATGGCTACACCTTC,TRBV7-8,TRBJ1-2,.,.
CASSHGRGSYNSPLHF,TGCGCCAGCAGCCATGGGAGGGGCTCCTATAATTCACCCCTCCACTTT,TRBV5-1,TRBJ1-6,.,.
CASSPTRTSYEQYF,TGTGCCAGTAGTCCGACCCGGACATCGTACGAGCAGTACTTC,TRBV19,TRBJ2-7,.,.
CASSLGSGRAVNEQFF,TGTGCCAGCAGCCTAGGTAGCGGGAGGGCAGTCAATGAGCAGTTCTTC,TRBV11-3,TRBJ2-1,.,TRBD2